The present T cell receptor (beta chain) was sequenced within a study of T cells in Graves' hyperthyroidism and ophthalmopathy. TCR beta CDR3 sequences were amplified from RNA transcripts. The TCR CDR3 was amplified in a first-round RT-PCR using the HTBI primer set. Each CDR3 protein gets one entry after TCRdb re-called the multiplex PCR reads with MiXCR. The repertoire holds more than 500,000 distinct CDR3 sequences, 15% to 20% seen once, with around 4% in the top ten. Many counts were recorded for this clonotype. In germline, CDR1 is MNHNS, CDR2 SASEGT. The V and J ends lost 7 bases and 6 bases respectively, with 16 bases between them. This CDR3 has 13 residues.

The sequence was obtained from a woman younger than 45 with Graves' hyperthyroidism. The sample comprised blood. This chain joins TRBV6-1 and TRBJ2-7; the D gene is possibly TRBD1 (6 bases). CDR3: CASTTGTGFEQYF. The CDR3 DNA follows: TGTGCCAGCACCACCGGAACAGGGTTCGAGCAGTACTTC.